This TCR beta chain was profiled in a study of blood T cell repertoires in COVID-19. As for the study in general: Material from acute and convalescent COVID-19 was sourced from the United States, Italy and Spain.

Method: immunoSEQ multiplex PCR; TCRdb's copy keeps in-frame clones and lacks some. Of some 350,000 clones listed, around nine tenths are singletons. V shed 4 bases, J shed 7 bases, and the junction held 9 bases outside the gene matches. CDR3 length: 14 amino acids. Germline CDR1 reads MGHRA; CDR2 reads YSYEKL. The material sequenced was peripheral blood. The sequence came from a human donor in a cohort sampled during active COVID-19. The chain joins TRBV4-1 to TRBJ1-2, with TRBD1 matching over 7 bases. DNA for the CDR3: TGCGCCAGCAGCCCTGGGACAGCCGTGGGTGGCTACACCTTC. Encoded protein: CASSPGTAVGGYTF.